This T cell receptor (beta chain) is drawn from a study of shared clonotypes between healthy human individuals. On the study more broadly: The composition of the donors was a couple of women and three men aged 18 to 49.

Deletions cut 5 bases from V and 5 bases from J, with 13 bases between. The CDR3 runs 13 residues. The V gene's germline CDR1 is SNHLY and CDR2 FYNNEI. Libraries were prepared by immunoSEQ multiplex PCR; TCRdb keeps only in-frame clonotypes and omits some of them. The sample lists some 1,100,000 clones, around 78% occurring once. On this clone: Its specificity is unknown.

Study outcomes and limitations: Researchers sampled blood only, noting tissue repertoires likely differ. A few donors showed sharing of approximately 5% of naive CD4 clonotypes.

The chain couples TRBV2 to TRBJ2-7; D ambiguous. Sample: memory CD4+ T cells from PBMCs. Subset specified: CD45RA-negative fraction. The source of this sequence is a man aged 18 to 30 in good health. Some clones in this sample may be carry-over from other donors' samples. DNA for the CDR3: TGTGCCAGCAGTTTAATTCTGGTCGACGAGCAGTACTTC. It yields the protein CASSLILVDEQYF.